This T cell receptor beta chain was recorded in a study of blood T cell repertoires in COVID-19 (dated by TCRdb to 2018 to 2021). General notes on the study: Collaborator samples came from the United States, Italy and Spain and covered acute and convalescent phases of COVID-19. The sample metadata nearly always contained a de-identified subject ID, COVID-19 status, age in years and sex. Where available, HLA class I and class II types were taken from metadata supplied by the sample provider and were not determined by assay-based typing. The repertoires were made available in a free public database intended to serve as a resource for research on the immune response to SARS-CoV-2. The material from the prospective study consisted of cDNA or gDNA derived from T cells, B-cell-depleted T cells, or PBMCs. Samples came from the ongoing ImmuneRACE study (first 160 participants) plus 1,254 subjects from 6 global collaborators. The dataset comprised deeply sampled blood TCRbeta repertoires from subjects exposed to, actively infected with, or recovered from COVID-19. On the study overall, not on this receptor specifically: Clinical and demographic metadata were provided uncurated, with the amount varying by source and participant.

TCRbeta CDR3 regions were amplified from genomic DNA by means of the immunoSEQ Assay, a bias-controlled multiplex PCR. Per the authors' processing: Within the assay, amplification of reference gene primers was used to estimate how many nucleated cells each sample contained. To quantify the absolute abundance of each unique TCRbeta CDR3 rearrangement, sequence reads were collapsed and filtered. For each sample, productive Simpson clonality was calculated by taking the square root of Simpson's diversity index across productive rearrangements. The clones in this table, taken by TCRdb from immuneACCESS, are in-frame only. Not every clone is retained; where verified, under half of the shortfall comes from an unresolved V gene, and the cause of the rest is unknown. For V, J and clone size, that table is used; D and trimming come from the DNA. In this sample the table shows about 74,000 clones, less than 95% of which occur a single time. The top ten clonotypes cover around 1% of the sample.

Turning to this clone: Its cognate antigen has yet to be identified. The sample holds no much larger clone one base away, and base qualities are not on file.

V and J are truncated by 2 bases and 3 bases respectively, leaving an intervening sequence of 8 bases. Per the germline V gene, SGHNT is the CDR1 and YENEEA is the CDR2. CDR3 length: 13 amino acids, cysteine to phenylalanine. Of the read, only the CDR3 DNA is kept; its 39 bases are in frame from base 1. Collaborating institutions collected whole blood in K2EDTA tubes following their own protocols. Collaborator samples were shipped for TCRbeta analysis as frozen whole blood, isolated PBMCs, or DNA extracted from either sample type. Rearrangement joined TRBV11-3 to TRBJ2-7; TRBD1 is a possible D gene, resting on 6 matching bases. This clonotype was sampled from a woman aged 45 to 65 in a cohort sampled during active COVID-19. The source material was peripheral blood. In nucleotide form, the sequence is TGTGCCAGCAGCTTACGGGACAACTACGAGCAGTACTTC. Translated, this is CASSLRDNYEQYF. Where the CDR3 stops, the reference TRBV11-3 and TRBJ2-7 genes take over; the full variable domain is EAGVVQSPRYKIIEKKQPVAFWCNPISGHNTLYWYLQNLGQGPELLIRYENEEAVDDSQLPKDRFSAERLKGVDSTLKIQPAELGDSAVYLCASSLRDNYEQYFGPGTRLTVT.